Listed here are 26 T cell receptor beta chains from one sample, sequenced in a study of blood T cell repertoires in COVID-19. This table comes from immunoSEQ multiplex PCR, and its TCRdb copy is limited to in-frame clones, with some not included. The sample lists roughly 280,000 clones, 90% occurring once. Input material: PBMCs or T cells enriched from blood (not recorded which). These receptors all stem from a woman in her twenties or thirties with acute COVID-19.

The CDR3 loop is CASSFQDRGAEAFF. CDR3 sequence (DNA): TGTGCCAGCAGTTTCCAGGACAGGGGCGCTGAAGCTTTCTTT. The chain uses TRBV27 and TRBJ1-1; 9 nucleotides align to TRBD1. The germline V gene has CDR1 MNHEY and CDR2 SMNVEV (reference sequence). The CDR3 is made up of 14 amino acids. The J segment lost 6 bases and the V segment lost 3 bases, leaving 5 bases of the junction unmatched.

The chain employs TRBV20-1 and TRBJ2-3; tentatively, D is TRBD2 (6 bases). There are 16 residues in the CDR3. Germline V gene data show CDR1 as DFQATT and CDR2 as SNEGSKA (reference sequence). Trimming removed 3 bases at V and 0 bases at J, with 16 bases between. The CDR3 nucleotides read TGCAGTGCTAGTGCTACCGGGACTCGGAGCACAGATACGCAGTATTTT. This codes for CSASATGTRSTDTQYF.

This chain's CDR3 is CASSYSTVSGGEQYF. In nucleotides, the CDR3 is TGTGCCAGCAGTTACTCGACGGTGAGCGGCGGCGAGCAGTACTTC. The chain combines TRBV6-5 with TRBJ2-7; D may be TRBD2 (5 bases). The CDR3 loop spans 15 amino acids. Germline CDR1 reads MNHEY; CDR2 reads SVGAGI. V lost 0 bases to trimming and J lost 6 bases, with 15 bases between them.

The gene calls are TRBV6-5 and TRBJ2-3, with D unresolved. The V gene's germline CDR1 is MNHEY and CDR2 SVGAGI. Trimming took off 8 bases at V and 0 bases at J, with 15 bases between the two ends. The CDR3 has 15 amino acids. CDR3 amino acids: CASRHTPQSTDTQYF. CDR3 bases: TGTGCCAGCCGCCACACCCCCCAAAGCACAGATACGCAGTATTTT.

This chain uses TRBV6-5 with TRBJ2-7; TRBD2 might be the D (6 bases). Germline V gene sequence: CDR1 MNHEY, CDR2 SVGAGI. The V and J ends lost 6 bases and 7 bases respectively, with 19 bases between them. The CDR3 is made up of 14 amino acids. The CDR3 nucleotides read TGTGCCAGCAGAACCGTGGAGGGAGCTCTAGAGCAGTACTTC. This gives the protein CASRTVEGALEQYF.

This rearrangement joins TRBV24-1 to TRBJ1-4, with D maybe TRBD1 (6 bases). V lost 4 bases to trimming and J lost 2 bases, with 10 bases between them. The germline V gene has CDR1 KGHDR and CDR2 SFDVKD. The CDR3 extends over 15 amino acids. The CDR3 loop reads CATSDSQGTNEKLFF. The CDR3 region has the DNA TGTGCCACCAGTGACTCCCAGGGGACTAATGAAAAACTGTTTTTT.

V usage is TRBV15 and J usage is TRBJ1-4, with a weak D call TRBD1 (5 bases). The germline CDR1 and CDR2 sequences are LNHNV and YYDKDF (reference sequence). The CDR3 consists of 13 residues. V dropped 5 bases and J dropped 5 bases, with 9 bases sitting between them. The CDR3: CATSDSINEKLFF. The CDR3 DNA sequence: TGTGCCACCAGCGACAGTATAAATGAAAAACTGTTTTTT.

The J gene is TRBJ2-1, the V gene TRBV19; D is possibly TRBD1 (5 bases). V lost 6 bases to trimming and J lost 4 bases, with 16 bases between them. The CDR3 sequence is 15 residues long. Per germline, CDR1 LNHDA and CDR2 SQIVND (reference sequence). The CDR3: CASRNQGSAYNEQFF. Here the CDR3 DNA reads TGTGCCAGTAGAAACCAGGGTTCGGCATACAATGAGCAGTTCTTC. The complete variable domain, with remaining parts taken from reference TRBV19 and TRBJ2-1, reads DGGITQSPKYLFRKEGQNVTLSCEQNLNHDAMYWYRQDPGQGLRLIYYSQIVNDFQKGDIAEGYSVSREKKESFPLTVTSAQKNPTAFYLCASRNQGSAYNEQFFGPGTRLTVL.

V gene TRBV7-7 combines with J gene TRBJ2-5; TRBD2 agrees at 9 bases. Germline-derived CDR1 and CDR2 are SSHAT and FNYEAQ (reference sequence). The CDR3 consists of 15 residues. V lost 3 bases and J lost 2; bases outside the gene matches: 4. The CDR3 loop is CASSLLAGPQETQYF. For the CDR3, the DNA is TGTGCCAGCAGCTTGCTAGCGGGACCACAAGAGACCCAGTACTTC. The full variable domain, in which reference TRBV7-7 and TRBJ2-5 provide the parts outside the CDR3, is GAGVSQSPRYKVTKRGQDVTLRCDPISSHATLYWYQQALGQGPEFLTYFNYEAQPDKSGLPSDRFSAERPEGSISTLTIQRTEQRDSAMYRCASSLLAGPQETQYFGPGTRLLVL.

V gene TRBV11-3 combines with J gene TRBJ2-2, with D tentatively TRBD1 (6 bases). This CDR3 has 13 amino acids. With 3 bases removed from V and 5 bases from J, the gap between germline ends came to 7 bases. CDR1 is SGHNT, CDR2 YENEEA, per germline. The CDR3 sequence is CASSFTGTGELFF. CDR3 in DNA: TGTGCCAGCAGCTTCACAGGGACCGGGGAGCTGTTTTTT.

CDR3 bases: TGTGCCAGTAGTATAACGGGAGGGCCCGGTTACGAGCAGTACTTC. This gives the protein CASSITGGPGYEQYF. The chain links TRBV19 to TRBJ2-7; 8 nucleotides line up with TRBD2. Germline V CDR1 and CDR2: LNHDA, SQIVND (reference sequence). CDR3 size: 15 residues. Trimming at V came to 2 bases and at J to 4 bases, leaving 7 bases not matched to a gene.

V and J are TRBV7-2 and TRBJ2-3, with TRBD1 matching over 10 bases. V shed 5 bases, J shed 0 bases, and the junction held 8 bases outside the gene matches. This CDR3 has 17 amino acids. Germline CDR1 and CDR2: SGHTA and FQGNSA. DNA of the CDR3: TGTGCCAGCAGCCCGAGCGACAGGGGGCGAAGCACAGATACGCAGTATTTT. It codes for CASSPSDRGRSTDTQYF. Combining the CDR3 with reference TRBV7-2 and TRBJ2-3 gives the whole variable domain GAGVSQSPSNKVTEKGKDVELRCDPISGHTALYWYRQSLGQGLEFLIYFQGNSAPDKSGLPSDRFSAERTGGSVSTLTIQRTQQEDSAVYLCASSPSDRGRSTDTQYFGPGTRLTVL.

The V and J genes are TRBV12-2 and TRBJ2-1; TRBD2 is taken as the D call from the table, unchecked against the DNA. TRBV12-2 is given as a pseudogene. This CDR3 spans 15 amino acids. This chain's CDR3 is CASRLALSPGNEQFF. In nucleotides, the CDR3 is TGTGCAAGTCGCTTAGCCCTGAGTCCGGGCAATGAGCAGTTCTTC.

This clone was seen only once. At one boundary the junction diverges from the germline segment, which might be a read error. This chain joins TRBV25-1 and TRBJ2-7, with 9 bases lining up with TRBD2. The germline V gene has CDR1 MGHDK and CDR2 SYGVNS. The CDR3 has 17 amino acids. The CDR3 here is CASSDRRGLATRYGQYF. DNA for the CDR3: TGTGCCAGCAGTGACAGGCGTGGACTAGCGACCCGCTACGGGCAGTACTTC.

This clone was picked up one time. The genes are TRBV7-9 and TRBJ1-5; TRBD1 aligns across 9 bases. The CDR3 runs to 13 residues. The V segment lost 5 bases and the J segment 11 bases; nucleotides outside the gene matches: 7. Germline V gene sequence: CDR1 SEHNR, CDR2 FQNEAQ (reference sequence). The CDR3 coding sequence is TGTGCCAGCAGCGTTAGACAGGGGGAGGCCCAGCATTTT. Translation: CASSVRQGEAQHF.

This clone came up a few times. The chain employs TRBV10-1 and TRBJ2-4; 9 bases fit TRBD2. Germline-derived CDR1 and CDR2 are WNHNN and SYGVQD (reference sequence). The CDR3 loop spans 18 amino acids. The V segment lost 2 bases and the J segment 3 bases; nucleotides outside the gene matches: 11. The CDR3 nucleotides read TGCGCCAGCAGTGAGAGGGTAGCGGGAGACGGGGGCAAAAACATTCAGTACTTC. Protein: CASSERVAGDGGKNIQYF.

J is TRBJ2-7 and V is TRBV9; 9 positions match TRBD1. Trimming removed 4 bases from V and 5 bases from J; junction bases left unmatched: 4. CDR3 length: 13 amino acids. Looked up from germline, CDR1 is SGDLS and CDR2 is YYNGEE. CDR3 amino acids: CASSWTGENEQYF. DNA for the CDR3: TGTGCCAGCAGCTGGACAGGGGAGAACGAGCAGTACTTC.

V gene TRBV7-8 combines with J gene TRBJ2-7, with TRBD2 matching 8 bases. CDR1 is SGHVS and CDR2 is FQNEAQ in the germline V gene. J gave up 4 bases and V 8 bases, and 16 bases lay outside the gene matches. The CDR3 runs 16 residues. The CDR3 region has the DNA TGTGCCAGCGGGGGGCTCGGGACTAGAACCTCTTACGAGCAGTACTTC. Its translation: CASGGLGTRTSYEQYF.

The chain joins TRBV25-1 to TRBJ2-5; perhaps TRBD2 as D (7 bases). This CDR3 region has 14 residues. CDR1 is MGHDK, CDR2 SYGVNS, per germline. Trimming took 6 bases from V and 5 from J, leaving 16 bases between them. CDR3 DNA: TGTGCCAGCAGCGAGAGGGGGGGCTGGGAGACCCAGTACTTC. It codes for CASSERGGWETQYF.

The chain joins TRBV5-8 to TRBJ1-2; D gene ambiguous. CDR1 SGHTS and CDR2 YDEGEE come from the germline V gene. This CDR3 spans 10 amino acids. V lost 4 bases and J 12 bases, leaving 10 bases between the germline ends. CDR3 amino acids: CASSKRGNTF. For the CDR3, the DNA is TGTGCCAGCAGCAAACGAGGGAACACCTTC.

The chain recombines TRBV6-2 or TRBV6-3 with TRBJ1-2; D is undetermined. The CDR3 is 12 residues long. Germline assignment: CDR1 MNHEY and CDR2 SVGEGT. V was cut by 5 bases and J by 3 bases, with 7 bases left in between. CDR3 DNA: TGTGCCAGCAGTAGGGAGGACTATGGCTACACCTTC. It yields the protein CASSREDYGYTF.

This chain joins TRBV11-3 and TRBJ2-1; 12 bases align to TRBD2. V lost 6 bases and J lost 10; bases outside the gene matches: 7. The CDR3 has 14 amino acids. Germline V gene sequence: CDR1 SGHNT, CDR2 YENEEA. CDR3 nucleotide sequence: TGTGCCAGCAGGAGGGGACTAGCGGGTTCGGAGCAGTTCTTC. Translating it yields CASRRGLAGSEQFF.

The chain's CDR3 is CASSLDLWERVSERQFF. For the CDR3, the DNA is TGTGCCAGCAGCTTGGATTTATGGGAGAGGGTGTCTGAAAGGCAGTTCTTC. This chain connects TRBV5-5 to TRBJ2-1; TRBD2 is a possible D gene (5 bases). V was shortened by 0 bases and J by 12 bases, with 25 bases between the two germline ends. The germline V gene encodes CDR1 SGHKS and CDR2 YYEKEE (reference sequence). This CDR3 has 17 residues.

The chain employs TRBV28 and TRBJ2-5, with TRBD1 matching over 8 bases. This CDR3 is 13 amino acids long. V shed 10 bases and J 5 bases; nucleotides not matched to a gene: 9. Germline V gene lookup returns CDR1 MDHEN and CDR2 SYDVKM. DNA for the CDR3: TGTGCCACTTATCCTACAGGGGGGGAGACCCAGTACTTC. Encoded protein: CATYPTGGETQYF.

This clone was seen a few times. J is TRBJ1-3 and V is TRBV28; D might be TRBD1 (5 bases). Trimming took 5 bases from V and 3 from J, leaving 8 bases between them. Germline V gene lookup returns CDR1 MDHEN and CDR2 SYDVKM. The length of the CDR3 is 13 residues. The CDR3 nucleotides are TGTGCCAGCAGTACGCAGGGTGGAAACACCATATATTTT. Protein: CASSTQGGNTIYF.

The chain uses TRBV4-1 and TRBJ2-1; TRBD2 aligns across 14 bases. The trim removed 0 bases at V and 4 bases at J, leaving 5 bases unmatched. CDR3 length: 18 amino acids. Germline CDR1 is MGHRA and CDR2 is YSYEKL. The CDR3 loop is CASSQDPRTSGGYNEQFF. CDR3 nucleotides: TGCGCCAGCAGCCAAGACCCCAGGACTAGCGGGGGGTACAATGAGCAGTTCTTC.